These T cell receptor beta chains were read from a single sample in a study of T cell repertoires in cytomegalovirus infection. From the reads, TCRdb called clonotypes with MiXCR, one entry per CDR3 protein. The table has 150,000 to 200,000 distinct CDR3 sequences, approximately 9.7% seen once. Specimen: PBMCs. These receptors originate from a human donor in good health (CMV status not recorded). Some clones in this sample may be carry-over from other donors' samples. CDR3s include the opening cysteine and the closing phenylalanine or tryptophan. D genes are given only for firm matches. Clone size, where shown, is once, few, many, or a class for clones that have expanded.

v_gene,len,d_gene,abundance,j_gene,CDR3aa,CDR3nt
TRBV30,13,TRBD1,-,TRBJ2-7,CAWMGQGVYEQYF,TGTGCCTGGATGGGACAGGGGGTTTACGAGCAGTACTTC
TRBV10-3,16,TRBD1,many,TRBJ2-7,CAISESARTGYSEQYF,TGTGCCATCAGTGAGTCTGCCAGGACAGGGTACTCCGAGCAGTACTTC
TRBV7-9,17,TRBD1,many,TRBJ1-2,CASSGKPDRALLYGYTF,TGTGCCAGCAGCGGTAAACCAGACAGGGCCCTTCTCTATGGCTACACCTTC
TRBV27,16,TRBD2,-,TRBJ2-5,CASSSASGNIQETQYF,TGTGCCAGCAGTTCAGCTAGCGGGAATATCCAAGAGACCCAGTACTTC
TRBV24-1,14,TRBD2,few,TRBJ2-2,CATGGRGIAGELFF,TGTGCCACCGGCGGGCGGGGGATCGCCGGGGAGCTGTTTTTT
TRBV7-2,15,-,many,TRBJ2-5,CASTKGGGGQETQYF,TGTGCCAGCACAAAGGGGGGGGGGGGCCAAGAGACCCAGTACTTC
TRBV7-2,13,-,many,TRBJ1-5,CASSLFTGQPQHF,TGTGCCAGCAGCTTATTCACGGGGCAGCCCCAGCATTTT
TRBV5-4,14,-,-,TRBJ2-5,CASSLRQSQETQYF,TGTGCCAGCAGCTTGAGGCAAAGCCAAGAGACCCAGTACTTC
TRBV6-5,14,-,-,TRBJ1-3,CATTRRGSGNTIYF,TGTGCCACCACCCGCCGGGGCTCTGGAAACACCATATATTTT
TRBV5-1,17,TRBD2,many,TRBJ2-3,CASSRRTSGSTADTQYF,TGCGCCAGCAGCCGACGGACTAGCGGGAGTACCGCAGATACGCAGTATTTT
TRBV20-1,14,-,-,TRBJ2-1,CSASGPAYGNEQFF,TGCAGTGCTAGTGGGCCAGCCTACGGGAATGAGCAGTTCTTC
TRBV28,14,-,many,TRBJ1-2,CASRFNPDSYGYTF,TGTGCCAGCAGATTCAATCCCGACAGTTATGGCTACACCTTC
TRBV24-1,14,-,many,TRBJ2-1,CATSEGFNYNEQFF,TGTGCCACCAGTGAAGGATTTAACTACAATGAGCAGTTCTTC
TRBV7-9,13,-,many,TRBJ2-5,CASSLPHQETQYF,TGTGCCAGCAGCTTACCCCATCAAGAGACCCAGTACTTC
TRBV4-3,17,TRBD1,many,TRBJ1-5,CASSQTPGQGAWQPQHF,TGCGCCAGCAGCCAAACACCGGGACAGGGGGCATGGCAGCCCCAGCATTTT
TRBV20-1,15,TRBD1,few,TRBJ1-4,CSATGQGNLREKLFF,TGCAGTGCTACGGGACAGGGGAACCTTAGGGAAAAACTGTTTTTT
TRBV28,11,-,many,TRBJ1-1,CASSFERSAFF,TGTGCCAGCAGTTTTGAAAGAAGCGCTTTCTTT
TRBV7-2,15,TRBD1,many,TRBJ1-6,CASSFKGARNSPLHF,TGTGCCAGCAGCTTCAAGGGGGCGAGGAATTCACCCCTCCACTTT
TRBV28,14,-,-,TRBJ2-2,CATNGLQGTGELFF,TGTGCCACCAACGGACTTCAGGGGACCGGGGAGCTGTTTTTT
TRBV19,10,-,-,TRBJ1-2,CASGHKGYTF,TGTGCCAGTGGTCATAAGGGCTACACCTTC
TRBV28,14,-,-,TRBJ1-5,CASSSGSSNQPQHF,TGTGCCAGCAGTTCCGGTTCTAGCAATCAGCCCCAGCATTTT
TRBV12-3/TRBV12-4,15,TRBD1,-,TRBJ1-2,CASSHSDRGLDGYTF,TGTGCCAGCAGCCATTCGGACAGGGGGCTGGATGGCTACACCTTC
TRBV28,14,-,few,TRBJ1-5,CASSYIISNQPQHF,TGTGCCAGCAGTTACATAATTAGCAATCAGCCCCAGCATTTT
TRBV7-2,13,TRBD1,many,TRBJ2-7,CASSRDRAYEQYF,TGTGCCAGCAGTCGGGACAGGGCTTACGAGCAGTACTTC
TRBV5-6,14,TRBD1,-,TRBJ1-6,CASGQGNNFFSLHF,TGTGCCAGTGGACAGGGTAACAACTTCTTTTCCCTCCACTTT
TRBV29-1,13,-,-,TRBJ2-5,CSVGGRSLGTQYF,TGCAGCGTTGGAGGGCGAAGTCTGGGGACCCAGTACTTC
TRBV10-2,13,TRBD1,many,TRBJ1-1,CASHRGLNTEAFF,TGCGCCAGCCACAGGGGGCTGAACACTGAAGCTTTCTTT
TRBV19,17,TRBD2,-,TRBJ2-3,CASSNGQRDRNTDTQYF,TGTGCCAGTAGTAATGGGCAGCGGGATCGAAACACAGATACGCAGTATTTT
TRBV29-1,15,-,few,TRBJ1-2,CSVSLGGSDGGGYTF,TGCAGCGTTTCCCTGGGAGGGTCGGATGGTGGCGGCTACACCTTC
TRBV3-1,15,-,-,TRBJ2-1,CASSQVQQSYNEQFF,TGTGCCAGCAGCCAAGTTCAACAGAGTTACAATGAGCAGTTCTTC
TRBV6-2/TRBV6-3,19,TRBD2,few,TRBJ2-7,CASKENKRAGGPPSYEQYF,TGTGCCAGCAAGGAGAATAAAAGGGCGGGAGGGCCTCCGTCGTACGAGCAGTACTTC
TRBV18,14,-,many,TRBJ2-5,CASSPPAQEETQYF,TGTGCCAGCTCACCACCGGCCCAGGAAGAGACCCAGTACTTC
TRBV12-3/TRBV12-4,17,-,many,TRBJ2-7,CASSLFPGHKSSYEQYF,TGTGCCAGCAGTCTCTTCCCGGGACATAAAAGCTCCTACGAGCAGTACTTC
TRBV11-2,16,TRBD2,-,TRBJ2-6,CATGGAPDSGANVLTF,TGTGCCACCGGGGGGGCACCTGACTCTGGGGCCAACGTCCTGACTTTC
TRBV28,17,TRBD1,many,TRBJ2-7,CASSSNIMGTGTYEQYF,TGTGCCAGCAGTTCCAACATTATGGGGACAGGGACCTACGAGCAGTACTTC
TRBV7-2,13,-,many,TRBJ1-2,CASSSERLHGYTF,TGTGCCAGCAGCTCAGAACGCCTTCATGGCTACACCTTC
TRBV7-9,12,-,many,TRBJ2-7,CASRSGGYEQYF,TGTGCCAGCAGATCGGGCGGATACGAGCAGTACTTC
TRBV7-9,18,TRBD2,many,TRBJ2-1,CASSSPGLAGRSYNEQFF,TGTGCCAGCAGCTCTCCGGGACTAGCGGGACGCTCCTACAATGAGCAGTTCTTC
TRBV7-2,12,-,many,TRBJ1-5,CASSLDNQPQHF,TGTGCCAGCAGCCTAGACAATCAGCCCCAGCATTTT
TRBV7-9,12,-,many,TRBJ2-1,CASSPTVAEQFF,TGTGCCAGCAGTCCAACAGTGGCTGAGCAGTTCTTC